What follows are 23 T cell receptor beta chains derived from one specimen sequenced in a study of cytomegalovirus exposure and HLA in healthy donors. Vbeta (60) and Jbeta (13) primers were used in the PCR. The assay was immunoSEQ multiplex PCR, and TCRdb's table has in-frame clones only and misses some. The sample contains around 150,000 clones, around 80% of which appear only once. What was sequenced was PBMCs. The receptors derive from a man in his forties in good health and CMV-seronegative.

The chain is built from TRBV9 and TRBJ2-2; 12 positions match TRBD2. J gave up 5 bases and V 1 base, and 6 bases lay outside the gene matches. This CDR3 is 17 amino acids long. CDR1 and CDR2 (germline): SGDLS, YYNGEE. The CDR3 sequence: CASSVLAGGPGTGELFF. In DNA, the CDR3 is TGTGCCAGCAGCGTACTAGCGGGGGGGCCGGGAACCGGGGAGCTGTTTTTT.

In its sample, this clone was seen a few times. The rearrangement uses TRBV7-2 and TRBJ1-2; TRBD1 matches 7 bases. The CDR3 consists of 16 residues. The V segment lost 1 base and the J segment 7 bases; nucleotides outside the gene matches: 12. The V gene's germline CDR1 is SGHTA and CDR2 FQGNSA. The CDR3 sequence: CASSLESQLQGGGYTF. CDR3 sequence (DNA): TGTGCCAGCAGCTTAGAGTCCCAGCTCCAGGGGGGTGGCTACACCTTC. The complete variable domain, with remaining parts taken from reference TRBV7-2 and TRBJ1-2, reads GAGVSQSPSNKVTEKGKDVELRCDPISGHTALYWYRQSLGQGLEFLIYFQGNSAPDKSGLPSDRFSAERTGGSVSTLTIQRTQQEDSAVYLCASSLESQLQGGGYTFGSGTRLTVV.

This rearrangement joins TRBV19 to TRBJ2-3, with a possible D match to TRBD1 (5 bases). Per germline, CDR1 LNHDA and CDR2 SQIVND (reference sequence). This CDR3 spans 16 amino acids. The germline V and J ends were trimmed by 5 bases and 5 bases, with 20 bases remaining between them. CDR3 sequence reads: CASSPGVPKGIDTQYF. The CDR3 DNA reads TGTGCCAGTAGTCCTGGGGTCCCCAAGGGGATAGATACGCAGTATTTT.

The gene calls are TRBV7-9 and TRBJ2-5; TRBD2 matches 9 bases. CDR3 size: 15 residues. Per germline, CDR1 SEHNR and CDR2 FQNEAQ (reference sequence). Losses at the gene ends were 1 base for V and 2 bases for J; bases not matched to a gene: 2. The CDR3 here is CASSLVSGGQETQYF. CDR3 nucleotides: TGTGCCAGCAGCTTAGTAAGCGGGGGGCAAGAGACCCAGTACTTC.

The chain links TRBV10-1 to TRBJ2-1, with a possible D match to TRBD2 (6 bases). V was trimmed by 4 bases and J by 8 bases, leaving 18 bases between them. CDR1 is WNHNN, CDR2 SYGVQD, per germline (reference sequence). This CDR3 is 15 amino acids long. Here the CDR3 DNA reads TGCGCCAGCAGTGCGAGTCGGGGGAGAGTCGATGAGCAGTTCTTC. The encoded protein is CASSASRGRVDEQFF.

The V call is TRBV7-8, the J call TRBJ2-5, with 8 bases lining up with TRBD2. The germline gives CDR1 SGHVS, CDR2 FQNEAQ. CDR3 size: 18 residues. Trimming took 2 bases from V and 6 from J; bases not matched to a gene: 17. In DNA, the CDR3 is TGTGCCAGCAGCTTACCCCCCTTAGGTAGCGGGATTCGAAAGACCCAGTACTTC. Translating it yields CASSLPPLGSGIRKTQYF.

V gene TRBV6-1 combines with J gene TRBJ1-3, with D possibly TRBD1 on 6 matching bases. The CDR3 totals 15 residues. Looked up from germline, CDR1 is MNHNS and CDR2 is SASEGT. V dropped 3 bases and J dropped 0 bases, with 9 bases sitting between them. The CDR3 DNA reads TGTGCCAGCAGTGACTGGGGGCTCTCTGGAAACACCATATATTTT. This encodes CASSDWGLSGNTIYF.

The chain's CDR3 is CASTMEGTGYGYTF. CDR3 nucleotide sequence: TGTGCCAGCACCATGGAGGGGACAGGCTATGGCTACACCTTC. The V call is TRBV2, the J call TRBJ1-2; TRBD1 aligns across 8 bases. CDR1 and CDR2 from the germline V gene are SNHLY and FYNNEI. CDR3 length equals 14 residues. With V trimmed by 7 bases and J by 4 bases, 8 bases remained unmatched.

The chain carries TRBV5-4 and TRBJ2-2; 8 nucleotides match TRBD2. V lost 3 bases, J lost 4 bases, and 5 bases stayed unmatched. Germline V CDR1 and CDR2: SGHNT, YYREEE (reference sequence). The CDR3 is made up of 15 amino acids. The CDR3: CASSSGGPVTGELFF. In DNA, the CDR3 is TGTGCCAGCAGCTCGGGGGGGCCTGTCACCGGGGAGCTGTTTTTT.

The chain has TRBV5-1 and TRBJ2-7, with D unclear. Germline V CDR1 and CDR2: SGHRS, YFSETQ. CDR3 length equals 15 residues. The V gene lost 1 base and the J gene lost 2 bases, with 13 bases spanning the gap. The CDR3 loop is CASSLTGAPTYEQYF. Written as DNA, the CDR3 is TGCGCCAGCAGCTTGACCGGAGCCCCGACCTACGAGCAGTACTTC.

V usage is TRBV6-5 and J usage is TRBJ2-1; 10 bases are shared with TRBD2. V shed 2 bases, J shed 6 bases, and the junction held 7 bases outside the gene matches. The CDR3 contains 16 residues. The germline gives CDR1 MNHEY, CDR2 SVGAGI. CDR3: CASSYDLAGVSNEQFF. CDR3 nucleotides: TGTGCCAGCAGTTACGATCTAGCGGGAGTCTCCAATGAGCAGTTCTTC.

The chain uses TRBV7-6 and TRBJ2-6; no reliable D call. The CDR3 runs to 15 residues. Trimming removed 2 bases from V and 0 bases from J, with 5 bases in between. Germline-derived CDR1 and CDR2 are SGHVS and FNYEAQ. The CDR3 DNA follows: TGTGCCAGCAGCTTACCGTCCTCTGGGGCCAACGTCCTGACTTTC. Translation: CASSLPSSGANVLTF.

J is TRBJ2-3 and V is TRBV5-4, with 10 bases identical to TRBD2. J gave up 5 bases and V 2 bases, and 8 bases lay outside the gene matches. The CDR3 covers 16 residues. Per germline, CDR1 SGHNT and CDR2 YYREEE (reference sequence). The CDR3 DNA is TGTGCCAGCAGCTTTTCCAGCGGGAGGGTGTTAGATACGCAGTATTTT. As protein: CASSFSSGRVLDTQYF.

The chain has TRBV5-6 and TRBJ2-3; tentatively, D is TRBD2 (6 bases). CDR3 length equals 17 residues. The germline gives CDR1 SGHDT, CDR2 YYEEEE. V lost 3 bases to trimming and J lost 0 bases, with 17 bases between them. The CDR3 loop reads CASSSFPTSRSTDTQYF. The CDR3 DNA reads TGTGCCAGCAGCTCATTTCCCACTAGCAGGAGCACAGATACGCAGTATTTT.

This clone was found once. The chain has TRBV27 and TRBJ2-1; D is uncertain. V was trimmed by 3 bases and J by 7 bases, leaving 16 bases between them. The CDR3 runs 15 residues. CDR1 MNHEY and CDR2 SMNVEV come from the germline V gene (reference sequence). The CDR3 nucleotides read TGTGCCAGCAGTTTTATGGCCGCCAGTTCAAATGAGCAGTTCTTC. This gives the protein CASSFMAASSNEQFF.

The V and J genes are TRBV27 and TRBJ1-6; a weak D match, TRBD1 (5 bases). V was cut by 6 bases and J by 10 bases, with 16 bases left in between. The germline gives CDR1 MNHEY, CDR2 SMNVEV (reference sequence). The CDR3 is 14 amino acids. CDR3 in amino acids: CASRAAGVSSPLHF. The CDR3 nucleotides read TGTGCCAGCAGGGCGGCGGGGGTTAGCTCACCCCTCCACTTT.

The J gene is TRBJ2-5, the V gene TRBV9; 9 nucleotides match TRBD1. Trimming cost V 0 bases and J 5 bases; bases outside gene matches: 5. This CDR3 region has 15 residues. Germline CDR1 is SGDLS and CDR2 is YYNGEE. In DNA, the CDR3 is TGTGCCAGCAGCGTAGGGACAGGGGATTGGGAGACCCAGTACTTC. It codes for CASSVGTGDWETQYF.

With regard to this clone: Sequence at one end of the junction differs from germline and may be a read error. This chain connects TRBV7-9 to TRBJ1-1; weak D call: TRBD1 (6 bases). Germline CDR1 is SEHNR and CDR2 is FQNEAQ (reference sequence). The CDR3 length is 14 residues. This CDR3 is CSSSLAGQNTEAFF. The CDR3 bases are TGTTCCAGCAGCTTAGCGGGACAGAACACTGAAGCTTTCTTT.

The chain carries TRBV12-5 and TRBJ2-1; D is possibly TRBD2 (6 bases). The V gene's germline CDR1 is LGHNT and CDR2 FRNRAP. The length of the CDR3 is 14 residues. V lost 1 base and J lost 4, with 8 bases in between. For the CDR3, the DNA is TGTGCTAGTGGTTTGGGGGACTTGTACAATGAGCAGTTCTTC. This sequence encodes CASGLGDLYNEQFF.

The chain combines TRBV5-1 with TRBJ2-7; possibly TRBD1 for D (5 bases). CDR1 and CDR2 (germline): SGHRS, YFSETQ. V gave up 5 bases and J gave up 5 bases, with 11 bases separating them. This CDR3 spans 12 amino acids. CDR3 loop: CASSELGDEQYF. The CDR3 DNA is TGCGCCAGCAGTGAGCTAGGGGACGAGCAGTACTTC.

The chain carries TRBV7-9 and TRBJ2-2; 11 nucleotides align to TRBD2. V trimming: 2 bases; J trimming: 4 bases; junction bases outside the gene matches: 9. The length of the CDR3 is 18 residues. Germline V gives CDR1 SEHNR, CDR2 FQNEAQ (reference sequence). The CDR3 DNA reads as TGTGCCAGCAGCTTACCCCCCCGACTAGCGGGGCTCACCGGGGAGCTGTTTTTT. Its protein is CASSLPPRLAGLTGELFF.

The rearrangement uses TRBV28 and TRBJ2-7; TRBD1 matches 10 bases. Germline CDR1 MDHEN, CDR2 SYDVKM. V lost 3 bases to trimming and J lost 2 bases; unmatched junction nucleotides: 1. This CDR3 is 14 amino acids long. Here the CDR3 reads CASSLTGGAYEQYF. In DNA, the CDR3 is TGTGCCAGCAGTTTGACAGGGGGCGCCTACGAGCAGTACTTC.

This sequence joins TRBV9 and TRBJ2-3, with TRBD2 matching 8 bases. This CDR3 region has 16 residues. The trim removed 0 bases at V and 5 bases at J, leaving 8 bases unmatched. The germline CDR1 and CDR2 sequences are SGDLS and YYNGEE. CDR3 sequence: CASSVGRGGQVDTQYF. The CDR3 bases are TGTGCCAGCAGCGTAGGACGGGGGGGGCAAGTAGATACGCAGTATTTT.